Presented here are 21 T cell receptor beta chains from one specimen sequenced in a study of blood T cells in healthy people across ages (dated by TCRdb to 2014 to 2015). Library method: 5' RACE. Sequencing was performed on an Illumina HiSeq 2500. A second PCR of 7 to 11 cycles was performed with a sample-barcoded 5' primer and a J-beta primer mix. The public reads were quality trimmed at Q25 with fastp and then assembled into clones with MiXCR by TCRdb, keeping productive beta chains. Rows are combined by CDR3 protein, so each entry shows the most common genes and DNA. The sample yields 1.4 million to 1.5 million distinct CDR3 sequences; 35% to 45% were counted once. The ten largest clones capture around 8% of the sample. Material for sequencing was blood. Receptors were obtained from a woman aged 18-30 years in good health.

J is TRBJ2-7 and V is TRBV27, with D perhaps matching TRBD1 (5 bases). V was cut by 7 bases and J by 4 bases, with 20 bases left in between. CDR1 MNHEY and CDR2 SMNVEV come from the germline V gene (reference sequence). The CDR3 runs 15 residues. Here the CDR3 DNA reads TGTGCCAGCACCACCGTGGCGCAGGGCAGGTACGAGCAGTACTTC. It encodes CASTTVAQGRYEQYF.

The CDR3 DNA sequence: TGTGCCAGCGGGACTAGCGGAGCGTACGAGCAGTACTTC. Translated, it gives CASGTSGAYEQYF. V is TRBV7-2 and J is TRBJ2-7, with 11 nucleotides matching TRBD2. V was pared by 8 bases and J by 4 bases, with 4 bases of the junction left unmatched. The CDR3 consists of 13 residues. Germline V lookup: CDR1 SGHTA, CDR2 FQGNSA.

In DNA form, the CDR3 reads TGTGCCAGCAGCCCCGGGACTAGCGGTCCGGGGTACAATGAGCAGTTCTTC. This translates into CASSPGTSGPGYNEQFF. The rearrangement uses TRBV2 and TRBJ2-1, with 11 nucleotides matching TRBD2. The germline V gene encodes CDR1 SNHLY and CDR2 FYNNEI. Losses at the gene ends were 6 bases for V and 4 bases for J; bases not matched to a gene: 11. This CDR3 contains 17 residues.

The chain joins TRBV27 to TRBJ2-5, with D perhaps TRBD2 (7 bases). CDR3 length equals 14 residues. CDR1 MNHEY and CDR2 SMNVEV come from the germline V gene (reference sequence). V gave up 8 bases and J gave up 11 bases, with 24 bases separating them. The CDR3 reads CASGRGALNNEQYF. DNA for the CDR3: TGTGCCAGCGGACGGGGGGCCCTAAACAATGAGCAGTACTTC.

The V gene is TRBV6-1, the J gene TRBJ2-4; D might be TRBD1 (5 bases). The CDR3 runs 12 residues. With 11 bases removed from V and 8 bases from J, the gap between germline ends came to 16 bases. In germline, CDR1 is MNHNS, CDR2 SASEGT. CDR3 amino acids: CAAASGLDIQYF. Here the CDR3 DNA reads TGTGCCGCCGCTTCAGGGTTGGACATTCAGTACTTC.

The chain uses TRBV9 and TRBJ1-2, with 9 bases lining up with TRBD1. CDR1 is SGDLS and CDR2 is YYNGEE in the germline V gene. The V segment lost 4 bases and the J segment 6 bases; nucleotides outside the gene matches: 13. This CDR3 contains 16 residues. CDR3 sequence: CASSSTGGVTCNGYTF. CDR3 DNA: TGTGCCAGCAGCAGTACAGGGGGCGTAACTTGTAATGGCTACACCTTC.

This clonotype occurred a few times. This rearrangement joins TRBV4-1 to TRBJ1-4; D not certain. V gave up 1 base and J gave up 7 bases, with 19 bases separating them. The CDR3 consists of 17 residues. Germline V gene data show CDR1 as MGHRA and CDR2 as YSYEKL. The CDR3 sequence is CASSQVTTASFVEKLFF. CDR3 bases: TGCGCCAGCAGCCAAGTAACGACGGCGAGTTTCGTTGAAAAACTGTTTTTT.

The chain recombines TRBV28 with TRBJ1-2, with no clear D. The CDR3 consists of 13 residues. V was pared by 7 bases and J by 1 base, with 10 bases between. CDR1 MDHEN and CDR2 SYDVKM come from the germline V gene. The CDR3 spells CASTDTLNYGYTF. The DNA of the CDR3 is TGTGCCAGCACCGACACCCTTAACTATGGCTACACCTTC.

This clonotype was seen many times. The rearrangement joins TRBV7-2 to TRBJ2-1; the D gene is possibly TRBD2 (6 bases). Germline CDR1 is SGHTA and CDR2 is FQGNSA. The CDR3 length is 13 residues. Trimming stripped 4 bases from V and 9 bases from J, with 13 bases between. The CDR3 DNA follows: TGTGCCAGCAGCTCAAAGGGAGGCCTTGAGCAGTTCTTC. Translating gives CASSSKGGLEQFF.

The rearrangement links TRBV10-3 to TRBJ1-2; D unresolved. V was clipped by 2 bases and J by 5 bases, with 6 bases between them. Germline-derived CDR1 and CDR2 are ENHRY and SYGVKD. The CDR3 totals 12 residues. CDR3 loop: CAISEARYGYTF. CDR3 nucleotide sequence: TGTGCCATCAGTGAGGCCAGGTATGGCTACACCTTC.

This clonotype turned up a few times. The chain joins TRBV12-3 or TRBV12-4 to TRBJ2-3; perhaps TRBD2 as D (5 bases). Deletions cut 5 bases from V and 7 bases from J, with 10 bases between. The CDR3 consists of 12 residues. The CDR3 reads CASSIGVNTQYF. The CDR3 region has the DNA TGTGCCAGCAGTATCGGGGTAAATACGCAGTATTTT.

The V call is TRBV7-2, the J call TRBJ2-7; D might be TRBD2 (5 bases). V was pared by 5 bases and J by 7 bases, with 21 bases between. This CDR3 has 15 residues. Germline V gene data show CDR1 as SGHTA and CDR2 as FQGNSA. Written as DNA, the CDR3 is TGTGCCAGCAGCAGAGGTGGGAGCATCCTTAGTGAGCAGTACTTC. Protein: CASSRGGSILSEQYF.

This clonotype has just a few counts. The gene calls are TRBV27 and TRBJ1-2; D gene ambiguous. The V and J ends lost 5 bases and 6 bases respectively, with 16 bases between them. CDR1 is MNHEY and CDR2 is SMNVEV in the germline V gene (reference sequence). This CDR3 has 14 amino acids. CDR3 in DNA: TGTGCCAGCAGTCTGGTAAACCCGAAGCATGGCTACACCTTC. It encodes CASSLVNPKHGYTF.

The V call is TRBV3-1, the J call TRBJ1-1, with D perhaps TRBD1 (6 bases). The CDR3 is 15 residues long. Per germline, CDR1 LGHDT and CDR2 YNNKEL (reference sequence). V was cut by 2 bases and J by 1 base, with 11 bases left in between. As DNA, the CDR3 is TGTGCCAGCAGCCAATGGGACACGGGGAACACTGAAGCTTTCTTT. This encodes CASSQWDTGNTEAFF.

The chain has TRBV27 and TRBJ2-7; 11 bases are a match to TRBD2. The CDR3 has 15 amino acids. Germline trimming cut 4 bases from V and 3 bases from J; bases unmatched to any gene: 5. Per germline, CDR1 MNHEY and CDR2 SMNVEV (reference sequence). CDR3 loop: CASSSRLAGHYEQYF. CDR3 nucleotides: TGTGCCAGCAGTTCCAGACTAGCGGGGCACTACGAGCAGTACTTC.

This clonotype was counted a few times. The V gene is TRBV7-9, the J gene TRBJ2-5, with 10 nucleotides matching TRBD2. Trimming removed 3 bases from V and 2 bases from J; junction bases left unmatched: 6. Germline values: CDR1 SEHNR, CDR2 FQNEAQ (reference sequence). The CDR3 totals 16 residues. The CDR3 sequence is CASSFPGLAAQETQYF. The CDR3 DNA reads as TGTGCCAGCAGCTTTCCCGGACTAGCGGCTCAAGAGACCCAGTACTTC.

Note on this clonotype: A read error may explain this, as a much larger clone is one base away. The chain joins TRBV12-3 or TRBV12-4 to TRBJ2-1; D possibly uses TRBD1 or TRBD2 (6 bases each). The CDR3 has 13 residues. Trimming took off 6 bases at V and 8 bases at J, with 14 bases between the two ends. CDR3: CASRRWGAHEQFF. The DNA of the CDR3 is TGTGCCAGCAGACGATGGGGGGCCCATGAGCAGTTCTTC.

This clonotype appeared a few times. V gene TRBV2 combines with J gene TRBJ2-7, with 9 positions matching TRBD1. Germline CDR1 and CDR2: SNHLY and FYNNEI. The CDR3 consists of 16 residues. J was trimmed by 0 bases and V by 7 bases; bases with no gene match: 10. The CDR3 loop reads CASNTGTGLRSYEQYF. The CDR3 coding sequence is TGTGCCAGCAACACCGGGACAGGGCTTCGCTCCTACGAGCAGTACTTC.

The chain is built from TRBV3-1 and TRBJ2-1; D possibly corresponds to TRBD2 (5 bases). The CDR3 sequence is 14 residues long. CDR1 is LGHDT and CDR2 is YNNKEL in the germline V gene (reference sequence). V lost 0 bases to trimming and J lost 9 bases, with 12 bases between them. The CDR3 nucleotides are TGTGCCAGCAGCCAAGAAGTCCTAGCTGGTGAGCAGTTCTTC. This codes for CASSQEVLAGEQFF.

This clonotype was seen a few times. The CDR3 nucleotides read TGCGCCAGCAGCTTCAGGCCAGGGGGGGAAGGCGAGCAGTACTTC. This translates into CASSFRPGGEGEQYF. This rearrangement joins TRBV5-1 to TRBJ2-5; perhaps D is TRBD1 or TRBD2 (7 bases each). The J call may not be correct, given that the DNA end is closer to TRBJ2-7. In germline, CDR1 is SGHRS, CDR2 YFSETQ. The CDR3 consists of 15 residues.

The chain has TRBV6-1 and TRBJ2-3; 8 bases are shared with TRBD1. Trimming took 6 bases from V and 4 from J; bases not matched to a gene: 3. CDR1 is MNHNS and CDR2 is SASEGT in the germline V gene. CDR3 size: 13 residues. The CDR3 here is CASRDREPDTQYF. Here the CDR3 DNA reads TGTGCCAGCAGGGACAGGGAGCCAGATACGCAGTATTTT.